These 7 T cell receptor beta chains were all obtained from the same sample, sequenced in a study of T cells in localized non-small cell lung cancer. Assay used: immunoSEQ multiplex PCR; TCRdb lists only in-frame clones, some missing. The sample consists of under 100,000 clones, 88% of them appearing once. The sequenced sample was peripheral blood, obtained before any cancer treatment. The receptor set was obtained from a woman between 40 and 69 years old with stage I squamous cell lung carcinoma.

The CDR3 coding sequence is TGTGCCAGCAGCTTTCCAGGGAACACTGAAGCTTTCTTT. This codes for CASSFPGNTEAFF. The chain combines TRBV7-9 with TRBJ1-1, with no clear D. The CDR3 length is 13 residues. Germline V gene lookup returns CDR1 SEHNR and CDR2 FQNEAQ (reference sequence). Trimming removed 3 bases at V and 1 base at J, with 6 bases between.

This clone was picked up one time. V is TRBV6-5 and J is TRBJ1-5, with D hard to call. Deletions cut 7 bases from V and 0 bases from J, with 7 bases between. Per the germline V gene, CDR1 is MNHEY and CDR2 is SVGAGI. The CDR3 loop spans 13 amino acids. This chain's CDR3 is CASTTRSNQPQHF. CDR3 DNA: TGTGCCAGCACCACACGTAGCAATCAGCCCCAGCATTTT.

The genes are TRBV29-1 and TRBJ1-3; D unresolved. The length of the CDR3 is 11 residues. In germline, CDR1 is SQVTM, CDR2 ANQGSEA. V dropped 5 bases and J dropped 4 bases, with 6 bases sitting between them. The CDR3 nucleotides read TGCAGCGTTTCCCAGGGAAACACCATATATTTT. Amino acids: CSVSQGNTIYF.

The V gene is TRBV5-5, the J gene TRBJ2-7; 12 bases line up with TRBD1. With V trimmed by 2 bases and J by 6 bases, 3 bases remained unmatched. Per germline, CDR1 SGHKS and CDR2 YYEKEE (reference sequence). This CDR3 has 14 amino acids. This chain's CDR3 is CASSFRDRGLEQYF. The CDR3 DNA reads TGTGCCAGCAGCTTTAGGGACAGGGGGCTCGAGCAGTACTTC. The full variable domain, with the rest looked up from reference TRBV5-5 and TRBJ2-7, is DAGVTQSPTHLIKTRGQQVTLRCSPISGHKSVSWYQQVLGQGPQFIFQYYEKEERGRGNFPDRFSARQFPNYSSELNVNALLLGDSALYLCASSFRDRGLEQYFGPGTRLTVT.

V is TRBV6-6 and J is TRBJ2-3; tentative D call: TRBD2 (6 bases). The CDR3 totals 16 residues. In germline, CDR1 is MNHNY, CDR2 SVGAGI (reference sequence). V shed 11 bases and J shed 1 base, with 22 bases lying between them. For the CDR3, the DNA is TGTGCCGTACAGCAGGGTGGAGGGTTTGGCACAGATACGCAGTATTTT. Translating gives CAVQQGGGFGTDTQYF.

This chain joins TRBV9 and TRBJ2-3, with a weak D call TRBD2 (6 bases). This CDR3 has 15 residues. Germline V gene lookup returns CDR1 SGDLS and CDR2 YYNGEE. V lost 0 bases and J 7 bases, leaving 15 bases between the germline ends. The CDR3: CASSVGTVGRNTQYF. The CDR3 DNA sequence: TGTGCCAGCAGCGTAGGAACTGTGGGGAGGAATACGCAGTATTTT.

This rearrangement joins TRBV6-5 to TRBJ2-3; D is perhaps TRBD2 (5 bases). Deletions cut 8 bases from V and 4 bases from J, with 7 bases between. This CDR3 region has 11 residues. Germline loops: CDR1 MNHEY, CDR2 SVGAGI. CDR3 nucleotide sequence: TGTGCCAGCCGGGGAGCAGATACGCAGTATTTT. It specifies CASRGADTQYF.